What follows describes a single TCR beta chain. This record comes from a study of shared clonotypes between healthy human individuals. Study information: CD4 naive cells filled three plates per donor, CD4 memory three, CD8 naive two and CD8 memory one.

CDR3 size: 18 residues. CDR1 is LGHNA and CDR2 is YSLEER in the germline V gene. V was pared by 0 bases and J by 5 bases, with 11 bases of the junction left unmatched. Naive CD8 cells lacked CD45RO and underwent positive selection for CCR7, leaving out terminally differentiated effector memory CD45RA+ cells. The test was conducted at deep level. The authors loaded 150 to 250 ng DNA, around 32,000 T cell genomes, into sorted-subset replicate PCRs. The data were produced by immunoSEQ multiplex PCR, yet TCRdb's version contains in-frame clones alone and is incomplete. The table lists some 2,000,000 clones, just under 95% of them singletons.

Input material: naive CD8+ T cells sorted from blood. The chain carries TRBV4-3 and TRBJ2-5, with 11 bases lining up with TRBD2. This TCR was sampled from a young man in good health. The CDR3 loop reads CASSQDTSGSPWAETQYF. The CDR3 DNA follows: TGCGCCAGCAGCCAAGATACTAGCGGGAGCCCCTGGGCCGAGACCCAGTACTTC.